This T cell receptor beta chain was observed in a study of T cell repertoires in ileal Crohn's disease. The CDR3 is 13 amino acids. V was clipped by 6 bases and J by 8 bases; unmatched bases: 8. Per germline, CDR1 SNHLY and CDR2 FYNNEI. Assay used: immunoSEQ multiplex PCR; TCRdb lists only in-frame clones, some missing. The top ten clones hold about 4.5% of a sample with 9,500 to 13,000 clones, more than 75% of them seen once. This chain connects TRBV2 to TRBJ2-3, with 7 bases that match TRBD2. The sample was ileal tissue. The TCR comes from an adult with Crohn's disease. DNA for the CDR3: TGTGCCAGCAGCTCGGGAGGCGGGGGTACGCAGTATTTT. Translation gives CASSSGGGGTQYF.